These 26 T cell receptor beta chains originate from one sample sequenced in a study of shared clonotypes between healthy human individuals. Here immunoSEQ multiplex PCR was the method, and the copy in TCRdb shows in-frame clones only, minus some. Among about 1 million clones, approximately 72% were seen once, and the ten largest hold 1.4% to 1.5%. The sample consisted of memory CD4+ T cells sorted from blood. Specified subset: CD45RA-negative fraction. The receptors come from a man younger than 35 in good health.

The rearrangement links TRBV5-1 to TRBJ1-2; 8 bases match TRBD1. The J segment lost 8 bases and the V segment lost 4 bases, leaving 7 bases of the junction unmatched. There are 13 residues in the CDR3. Germline V CDR1 and CDR2: SGHRS, YFSETQ. The CDR3 DNA follows: TGCGCCAGCAGCCCCGACAGGGGCCCCGGCTACACCTTC. Translating it yields CASSPDRGPGYTF.

The rearrangement links TRBV4-1 to TRBJ1-6, with D hard to call. V lost 7 bases to trimming and J lost 5 bases, with 15 bases between them. Germline V gives CDR1 MGHRA, CDR2 YSYEKL. CDR3 length equals 15 residues. CDR3 nucleotide sequence: TGCGCCAGCACCCGGACGTTGGCAGATAATTCACCCCTCCACTTT. The encoded protein is CASTRTLADNSPLHF.

The J gene is TRBJ2-2, the V gene TRBV29-1, with unresolved D. Germline values: CDR1 SQVTM, CDR2 ANQGSEA. V lost 1 base to trimming and J lost 5 bases, with 8 bases between them. The length of the CDR3 is 13 residues. The CDR3 here is CSVEVTGTGELFF. The CDR3 DNA is TGCAGCGTTGAAGTGACCGGGACCGGGGAGCTGTTTTTT.

The V call is TRBV6-6, the J call TRBJ2-7; TRBD1 or TRBD2 may be the D gene (5 bases each). There are 16 residues in the CDR3. Germline V gene sequence: CDR1 MNHNY, CDR2 SVGAGI (reference sequence). Trimming cost V 7 bases and J 3 bases, with 22 bases left between them. CDR3 loop: CASTTSSGTAHYEQYF. In DNA, the CDR3 is TGTGCCAGCACTACCTCATCCGGGACCGCTCACTACGAGCAGTACTTC.

The J gene is TRBJ2-7, the V gene TRBV10-2; TRBD2 is a possible D gene (5 bases). From germline, CDR1 is WSHSY and CDR2 SAAADI. The ends were cut back, 5 bases at V and 6 bases at J, with 17 bases in the middle. This CDR3 is built from 14 residues. The CDR3 protein is CASSRPLARGEQYF. CDR3 DNA: TGCGCCAGCAGTCGCCCTCTAGCTCGGGGCGAGCAGTACTTC.

This chain links TRBV6-5 with TRBJ2-4; 9 bases map to TRBD1. The CDR3 contains 15 residues. The junction had 7 bases not matched to a gene; V was cut back by 8 bases and J by 2 bases. CDR1 MNHEY and CDR2 SVGAGI come from the germline V gene. In nucleotides, the CDR3 is TGTGCCAGCTCCTCGGGACAGGGTACCAAAAACATTCAGTACTTC. This codes for CASSSGQGTKNIQYF.

This chain connects TRBV7-6 to TRBJ1-2; tentative D call: TRBD1 (5 bases). V lost 1 base and J lost 4, with 16 bases in between. The length of the CDR3 is 16 residues. The germline CDR1 and CDR2 sequences are SGHVS and FNYEAQ. The CDR3 region has the DNA TGTGCCAGCAGCTTAGGGGTAGGGGTATCCTCCTATGGCTACACCTTC. Protein product: CASSLGVGVSSYGYTF.

This clone was observed a few times. The rearrangement links TRBV6-5 to TRBJ1-2; D is undetermined. Trimming took 6 bases from V and 6 from J, leaving 8 bases between them. Per germline, CDR1 MNHEY and CDR2 SVGAGI. There are 11 residues in the CDR3. The CDR3, as DNA: TGTGCCAGCAGCTCCTATAATGGCTACACCTTC. Protein: CASSSYNGYTF.

The chain joins TRBV7-6 to TRBJ1-1; possible D gene TRBD1, 5 bases. Germline CDR1 reads SGHVS; CDR2 reads FNYEAQ. The CDR3 contains 17 residues. V was pared by 2 bases and J by 3 bases, with 19 bases between. The CDR3 here is CASSLLRLEGGDTEAFF. In DNA, the CDR3 is TGTGCCAGCAGCTTACTTCGTCTAGAAGGAGGGGACACTGAAGCTTTCTTT.

This clone was seen at least ten times. The sample carries other DNA sequences with the same CDR3. The rearrangement uses TRBV7-2 and TRBJ1-3; no definite D call. The CDR3 is made up of 16 amino acids. Trimming removed 1 base from V and 0 bases from J, with 10 bases in between. CDR1 is SGHTA and CDR2 is FQGNSA in the germline V gene. CDR3: CASSLEPGSSGNTIYF. The DNA of the CDR3 is TGTGCCAGCAGCTTAGAACCAGGATCCTCTGGAAACACCATATATTTT.

This clone was recorded a few times. Other DNA sequences in this specimen translate into the identical CDR3. V is TRBV11-2 and J is TRBJ2-7; D is undetermined. CDR1 and CDR2 from the germline V gene are SGHAT and FQNNGV. V lost 4 bases and J 3 bases, leaving 4 bases between the germline ends. The CDR3 extends over 11 amino acids. CDR3 loop: CASSSSYEQYF. DNA for the CDR3: TGTGCCAGCAGCTCGAGCTACGAGCAGTACTTC. Looking up the rest from reference TRBV11-2 and TRBJ2-7 gives the full variable domain: EAGVAQSPRYKIIEKRQSVAFWCNPISGHATLYWYQQILGQGPKLLIQFQNNGVVDDSQLPKDRFSAERLKGVDSTLKIQPAKLEDSAVYLCASSSSYEQYFGPGTRLTVT.

The V and J genes are TRBV7-2 and TRBJ1-6; 7 bases align to TRBD1. The CDR3 consists of 16 residues. Germline values: CDR1 SGHTA, CDR2 FQGNSA. V lost 6 bases to trimming and J lost 0 bases; unmatched junction nucleotides: 5. The CDR3 loop reads CASRQDRSSYNSPLHF. CDR3 in DNA: TGTGCCAGCAGACAGGACAGGAGCTCCTATAATTCACCCCTCCACTTT.

The chain couples TRBV4-3 to TRBJ2-3; the match to TRBD2 covers 9 bases. Germline lookup yields CDR1 LGHNA and CDR2 YSLEER. This CDR3 comprises 16 residues. The V segment lost 1 base and the J segment 6 bases; nucleotides outside the gene matches: 8. The chain's CDR3 is CASSQGYAGGRDTQYF. In DNA form, the CDR3 reads TGCGCCAGCAGCCAAGGTTACGCGGGAGGGAGGGATACGCAGTATTTT.

This sequence joins TRBV4-3 and TRBJ1-2; 8 bases are a match to TRBD1. The germline gives CDR1 LGHNA, CDR2 YSLEER. There are 16 residues in the CDR3. V trimming: 4 bases; J trimming: 4 bases; junction bases outside the gene matches: 11. CDR3 in DNA: TGCGCCAGCAGCCCCTCGACAGGGGACCTAACCTATGGCTACACCTTC. It specifies CASSPSTGDLTYGYTF.

V and J are TRBV10-1 and TRBJ1-5; 7 bases agree with TRBD1. The V gene end was trimmed by 4 bases and the J gene end by 6 bases; junction bases not matched to a gene: 6. The CDR3 loop spans 14 amino acids. Per germline, CDR1 WNHNN and CDR2 SYGVQD (reference sequence). As DNA, the CDR3 is TGCGCCAGCAGTGCGACAGGGATTAGTCAGCCCCAGCATTTT. Translation: CASSATGISQPQHF.

The rearrangement links TRBV6-6 to TRBJ1-2; D might be TRBD1 (6 bases). Trimming cost V 5 bases and J 2 bases, with 12 bases left between them. Germline V gene data show CDR1 as MNHNY and CDR2 as SVGAGI (reference sequence). The CDR3 has 14 amino acids. The CDR3, as DNA: TGTGCCAGCAGTCAAAACAGGGCGAACTATGGCTACACCTTC. As protein: CASSQNRANYGYTF.

V usage is TRBV5-4 and J usage is TRBJ1-1; TRBD1 aligns across 11 bases. The CDR3 loop spans 13 amino acids. Germline lookup yields CDR1 SGHNT and CDR2 YYREEE (reference sequence). V lost 5 bases to trimming and J lost 7 bases; unmatched junction nucleotides: 4. The CDR3 DNA follows: TGTGCCAGCAGTCCGGGACAGGGGGTTGAAGCTTTCTTT. Its translation: CASSPGQGVEAFF.

The chain carries TRBV2 and TRBJ2-3; TRBD2 agrees at 15 bases. Trimming cost V 4 bases and J 1 base; bases outside gene matches: 3. Germline lookup yields CDR1 SNHLY and CDR2 FYNNEI. The CDR3 covers 17 residues. The CDR3, as DNA: TGTGCCAGCAGTGCGGGACTAGCGGGAGGTGGCACAGATACGCAGTATTTT. Encoded protein: CASSAGLAGGGTDTQYF. The full variable domain, with the rest looked up from reference TRBV2 and TRBJ2-3, is EPEVTQTPSHQVTQMGQEVILRCVPISNHLYFYWYRQILGQKVEFLVSFYNNEISEKSEIFDDQFSVERPDGSNFTLKIRSTKLEDSAMYFCASSAGLAGGGTDTQYFGPGTRLTVL.

This sequence joins TRBV27 and TRBJ1-6; the D gene is possibly TRBD1 (5 bases). There are 13 residues in the CDR3. V gave up 0 bases and J gave up 12 bases, with 9 bases separating them. Looked up from germline, CDR1 is MNHEY and CDR2 is SMNVEV (reference sequence). Here the CDR3 DNA reads TGTGCCAGCAGTTTATCCTACGGGGGACCCCTCCACTTT. Encoded protein: CASSLSYGGPLHF.

V usage is TRBV30 and J usage is TRBJ1-6; D unresolved. Trimming removed 1 base from V and 0 bases from J, with 7 bases in between. Germline CDR1 is GTSNPN and CDR2 is SVGIG (reference sequence). The CDR3 sequence is 15 residues long. CDR3 coding DNA: TGTGCCTGGAGTGAGGTCAGCTCCTATAATTCACCCCTCCACTTT. It translates to CAWSEVSSYNSPLHF.

This clone was counted once. V is TRBV18 and J is TRBJ1-2; D is unresolved. Trimming removed 6 bases at V and 3 bases at J, with 11 bases between. Germline V CDR1 and CDR2: KGHSH, LQKENI. This CDR3 spans 13 amino acids. CDR3 in amino acids: CASSTQEHYGYTF. The CDR3 region has the DNA TGTGCCAGCTCGACTCAAGAGCACTATGGCTACACCTTC.

The chain links TRBV11-2 to TRBJ2-3; D is perhaps TRBD2 (5 bases). Per germline, CDR1 SGHAT and CDR2 FQNNGV. The V end was cut by 3 bases, the J end by 2 bases, with 18 bases between. The CDR3 consists of 17 residues. The CDR3 region is CASSFGIRPGPTDTQYF. CDR3 bases: TGTGCCAGCAGCTTCGGGATTAGGCCTGGCCCCACAGATACGCAGTATTTT.

The V and J genes are TRBV11-2 and TRBJ2-3; D gene uncertain. The CDR3 extends over 13 amino acids. Trimming shortened V by 5 bases and J by 6 bases, and 12 bases separated the two germline ends. Germline loops: CDR1 SGHAT, CDR2 FQNNGV. CDR3: CASSILLGDTQYF. CDR3 nucleotides: TGTGCCAGCAGCATCCTGCTGGGGGATACGCAGTATTTT.

The chain is built from TRBV2 and TRBJ1-4; D ambiguous. The CDR3 totals 14 residues. The V end lost 7 bases, the J end lost 1 base, and 10 bases lay between the germline ends. Germline CDR1 is SNHLY and CDR2 is FYNNEI. The DNA for the CDR3 is TGTGCCAGCAACCCGGAGCAAACTAATGAAAAACTGTTTTTT. Translated: CASNPEQTNEKLFF.

The chain joins TRBV30 to TRBJ2-7, with 7 bases matching TRBD1. Trimming at V came to 2 bases and at J to 3 bases, leaving 7 bases not matched to a gene. CDR3 length: 14 residues. Germline lookup yields CDR1 GTSNPN and CDR2 SVGIG (reference sequence). The CDR3 coding sequence is TGTGCCTGGAGTCGGACAGGCGACAACTACGAGCAGTACTTC. Protein sequence: CAWSRTGDNYEQYF.

With respect to this clone: This sample includes further DNA sequences coding for the same CDR3. The chain uses TRBV5-4 and TRBJ1-2; 8 bases fit TRBD1. This CDR3 is 14 amino acids long. Germline CDR1 reads SGHNT; CDR2 reads YYREEE (reference sequence). With 2 bases clipped from V and 2 bases from J, the junction kept 2 bases outside the gene matches. The CDR3, as DNA: TGTGCCAGCAGCTTAGGACAGGGCAACTATGGCTACACCTTC. It yields the protein CASSLGQGNYGYTF.